The present TCR beta chain was sequenced within a study of T cells after yellow fever vaccination. Making TCR cDNA involved 5'RACE template switching, which added UMIs and a universal primer site. TCRdb passed the 5' RACE reads through MiXCR, listing each CDR3 protein once. The sample has approximately 510,000 distinct CDR3 sequences; 21% are singletons. V lost 4 bases and J lost 0, with 13 bases in between. The length of the CDR3 is 15 residues. CDR1 is SQVTM, CDR2 ANQGSEA, per germline. Findings of the study overall: Just a small share of clonotypes turned up in the CD4 compartment as well as the CD8 compartment. Booster sampling recovered most clones from primary vaccination (nearly 98% CD4, around 88% CD8).

The sample holds a few counts of this clonotype. Its antigen is not known. The sequence derives from a man younger than 35 who received the YFV17D yellow fever vaccine. The source material was PBMCs, sampled more than 20 days after the first yellow fever vaccination. This chain connects TRBV29-1 to TRBJ2-1; D remains unclear. The CDR3, as DNA: TGCAGCGTTGCCGAGACACCGAGCTCCTACAATGAGCAGTTCTTC. Translation: CSVAETPSSYNEQFF.